The T cell receptor beta chain described here comes from a study of post-analysis software for immune sequencing data. General study points: Included in a set of a few TRBV segments more frequent in patients than controls were TRBV5-6, TRBV5-1 and TRBV20-1.

On this clonotype: Its cognate antigen is unknown.

Germline lookup yields CDR1 DFQATT and CDR2 SNEGSKA (reference sequence). The CDR3 runs 15 residues. Libraries were made from TCR beta cDNA, and they carried unique molecular identifiers. TCRdb reprocessed the PCR reads via MiXCR and lists one record per CDR3 protein. The repertoire holds hundreds of thousands of distinct CDR3 sequences, with roughly three fifths as singletons. The chain carries TRBV20-1 and TRBJ2-5, with 9 bases identical to TRBD1. The J call is uncertain, as TRBJ2-7 better fits the DNA end. Sequencing was done on a sample of blood. This TCR derives from a girl under 10 years old with multiple sclerosis. CDR3 protein: CSASPRDRVIYEQYF. The CDR3 region has the DNA TGCAGTGCTAGTCCCCGGGACAGGGTAATCTACGAGCAGTACTTC.